This is a list of T cell receptor beta chains from one sample in a study of cytomegalovirus exposure and HLA in healthy donors. Here immunoSEQ multiplex PCR was the method, and the copy in TCRdb shows in-frame clones only, minus some. This sample carries approximately 190,000 clones, 82% of them seen once, and the ten largest clones take about 0.84%. The sequencing sample was made of PBMCs. The origin of the receptors is a woman aged 18-29 years in good health and CMV-seronegative. Each CDR3 is given with its conserved first and last residue. A D gene is named only where the DNA matches it firmly. Rows may omit the clone size; those that give it use once, few, many or a size class.

- | TRBJ1-1 | TRBV5-5 | few | TGTGCCAGCAGCTTGAGTCGGGAGAGGGCTTTCTTT | CASSLSRERAFF
- | TRBJ2-7 | TRBV7-2 | - | TGTGCCAGCAGCGCTAGTGGGTACGAGCAGTACTTC | CASSASGYEQYF
- | TRBJ2-5 | TRBV7-7 | - | TGTGCCAGCAGCTTTGGTGGCAGGCAAGAGACCCAGTACTTC | CASSFGGRQETQYF
TRBD1 | TRBJ2-3 | TRBV9 | once | TGTGCCAGCAGCGTGGCACAGGGGAAGAGAGATACGCAGTATTTT | CASSVAQGKRDTQYF
TRBD2 | TRBJ2-3 | TRBV7-2 | once | TGTGCCAGCAGCACCACTAGCGGGACTAGTAGGGATACGCAGTATTTT | CASSTTSGTSRDTQYF
TRBD2 | TRBJ2-3 | TRBV4-1 | - | TGCGCCAGCAGCCAAGAGAGGCTAGCGGGACCCACAGATACGCAGTATTTT | CASSQERLAGPTDTQYF
- | TRBJ1-4 | TRBV2 | once | TGTGCCAGCAGTGGGCAGGGAGGGCTAACTAATGAAAAACTGTTTTTT | CASSGQGGLTNEKLFF
TRBD1 | TRBJ1-6 | TRBV19 | - | TGTGCTACGTCGACAGGGGATGCACCCCTCCACTTT | CATSTGDAPLHF
- | TRBJ1-3 | TRBV5-6 | once | TGTGCCAGCAGCCTGGGCGGGTACTCTGGAAACACCATATATTTT | CASSLGGYSGNTIYF
- | TRBJ2-5 | TRBV30 | once | TGTGCCTCCTCGGTCGGGCAAGAGACCCAGTACTTC | CASSVGQETQYF
TRBD1 | TRBJ1-1 | TRBV18 | - | TGTGCCAGCTCACGGCCGACCGGGACAGGGGCTCCTGAAGCTTTCTTT | CASSRPTGTGAPEAFF
TRBD2 | TRBJ2-1 | TRBV4-2 | - | TGTGCCAGCAGCCAAGGCGGACTAGCGGGGAGCTCCTACAATGAGCAGTTCTTC | CASSQGGLAGSSYNEQFF
TRBD2 | TRBJ2-1 | TRBV29-1 | - | TGCAGCGTTGAAATTACTAGCGGGAGCTCCTACAATGAGCAGTTCTTC | CSVEITSGSSYNEQFF
- | TRBJ2-7 | TRBV27 | once | TGTGCCAGCAATTCCGGAGATATCTTCCACGAGCAGTACTTC | CASNSGDIFHEQYF
TRBD2 | TRBJ2-7 | TRBV6-5 | - | TGTGCCAGCAGCTTAAGCGGGGGGGCCTCCTACGAGCAGTACTTC | CASSLSGGASYEQYF
TRBD1 | TRBJ1-5 | TRBV27 | few | TGTGCCAGCAGTACCCTGGACAGGTTTGGAGGGTTAAGCAATCAGCCCCAGCATTTT | CASSTLDRFGGLSNQPQHF
TRBD1 | TRBJ2-7 | TRBV10-2 | - | TGCGCCAGCAGTATTGACAGGGGCGGGGCGTACGAGCAGTACTTC | CASSIDRGGAYEQYF
TRBD1 | TRBJ2-1 | TRBV6-4 | - | TGTGCCAGCAGTGACTCGATAGGGGGCGAGGGGAATGAGCAGTTCTTC | CASSDSIGGEGNEQFF
TRBD1 | TRBJ2-5 | TRBV6-1 | - | TGTGCCAGCAGTCACCCGACAGGGGGGCAAGAGACCCAGTACTTC | CASSHPTGGQETQYF
- | TRBJ1-1 | TRBV6-6 | few | TGTGCCAGCAGTTACGCTCGCCAGGGAGAAGCTTTCTTT | CASSYARQGEAFF
- | TRBJ2-2 | TRBV9 | - | TGTGCCAGCAGCGTCGACAGTTGGGTGAACACCGGGGAGCTGTTTTTT | CASSVDSWVNTGELFF
TRBD2 | TRBJ2-1 | TRBV5-1 | - | TGCGCCAGCAGCATTTTGACTAGCGGGGGGCACAATGAGCAGTTCTTC | CASSILTSGGHNEQFF
- | TRBJ2-7 | TRBV10-1 | - | TGCGCCAGCGATCCAGGGTACGAGCAGTACTTC | CASDPGYEQYF
TRBD1 | TRBJ2-7 | TRBV6-6 | - | TGTGCCAGCACCATGGGACAGTTAAGAGTAGAGCAGTACTTC | CASTMGQLRVEQYF
TRBD2 | TRBJ2-2 | TRBV13 | - | TGTGCCAACAGGGGGACTAGCGATACCGGGGAGCTGTTTTTT | CANRGTSDTGELFF
TRBD1 | TRBJ1-5 | TRBV2 | - | TGTGCCAGTTCCGGGACAGGGGGCGCGTTGAGCAATCAGCCCCAGCATTTT | CASSGTGGALSNQPQHF
TRBD2 | TRBJ2-3 | TRBV2 | - | TGTGCCAGCAGCCCAAAGAGGACTAGCGGGAGTCCCCAGGGCACAGATACGCAGTATTTT | CASSPKRTSGSPQGTDTQYF
TRBD1 | TRBJ1-6 | TRBV7-8 | - | TGTGCCAGCAGCCCCGGGACAGGGACCTTTTATAATTCACCCCTCCACTTT | CASSPGTGTFYNSPLHF
- | TRBJ2-7 | TRBV2 | few | TGTGCCAGCAGAAAAGGGAGCTACGAGCAGTACTTC | CASRKGSYEQYF